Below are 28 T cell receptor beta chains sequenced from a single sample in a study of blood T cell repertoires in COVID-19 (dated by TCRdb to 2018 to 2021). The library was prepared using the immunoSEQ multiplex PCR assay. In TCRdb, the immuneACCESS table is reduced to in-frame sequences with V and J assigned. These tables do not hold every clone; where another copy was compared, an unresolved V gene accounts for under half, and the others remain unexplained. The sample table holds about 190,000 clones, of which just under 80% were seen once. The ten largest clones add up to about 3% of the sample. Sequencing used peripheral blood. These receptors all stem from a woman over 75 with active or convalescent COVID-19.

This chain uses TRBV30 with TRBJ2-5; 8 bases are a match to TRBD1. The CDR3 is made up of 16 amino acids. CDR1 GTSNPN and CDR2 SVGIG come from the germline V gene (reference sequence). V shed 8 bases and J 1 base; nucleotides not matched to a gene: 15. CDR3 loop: CAATVLGTGIQETQYF. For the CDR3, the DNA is TGTGCCGCAACCGTCCTCGGGACAGGTATCCAAGAGACCCAGTACTTC. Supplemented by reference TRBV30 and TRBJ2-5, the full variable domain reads SQTIHQWPATLVQPVGSPLSLECTVEGTSNPNLYWYRQAAGRGLQLLFYSVGIGQISSEVPQNLSASRPQDRQFILSSKKLLLSDSGFYLCAATVLGTGIQETQYFGPGTRLLVL.

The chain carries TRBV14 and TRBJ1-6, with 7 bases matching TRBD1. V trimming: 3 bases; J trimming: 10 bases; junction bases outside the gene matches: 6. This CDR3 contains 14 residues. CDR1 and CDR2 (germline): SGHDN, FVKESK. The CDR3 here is CASSQRTGVSPLHF. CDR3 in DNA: TGTGCCAGCAGCCAGAGGACAGGTGTATCACCCCTCCACTTT.

CDR3 DNA sequence: TGTGCTAGTGCCCCGTTGGGCGGGGAGACCCAGTACTTC. As protein: CASAPLGGETQYF. The rearrangement joins TRBV12-5 to TRBJ2-5; perhaps TRBD2 as D (5 bases). The V end was cut by 7 bases, the J end by 5 bases, with 14 bases between. The CDR3 covers 13 residues. The germline gives CDR1 LGHNT, CDR2 FRNRAP.

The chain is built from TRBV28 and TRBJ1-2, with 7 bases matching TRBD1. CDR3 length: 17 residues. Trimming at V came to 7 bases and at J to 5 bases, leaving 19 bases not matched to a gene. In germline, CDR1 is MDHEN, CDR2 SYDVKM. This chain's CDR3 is CASTYGSNRGDSYGYTF. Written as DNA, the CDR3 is TGTGCCAGCACCTACGGGTCCAACAGGGGCGACAGTTATGGCTACACCTTC.

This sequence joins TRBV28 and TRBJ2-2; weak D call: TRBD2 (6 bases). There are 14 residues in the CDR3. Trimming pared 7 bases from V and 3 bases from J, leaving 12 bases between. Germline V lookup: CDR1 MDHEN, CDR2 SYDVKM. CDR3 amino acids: CASKWPGDTGELFF. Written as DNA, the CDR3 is TGTGCCAGCAAGTGGCCGGGGGACACCGGGGAGCTGTTTTTT.

DNA for the CDR3: TGTGCCAGCAGCCAAGGTACTCCGGGACAGGGTTGGGGGAACACTGAAGCTTTCTTT. This sequence encodes CASSQGTPGQGWGNTEAFF. J is TRBJ1-1 and V is TRBV14; 9 nucleotides align to TRBD1. The length of the CDR3 is 19 residues. Trimming cost V 1 base and J 1 base; bases outside gene matches: 13. CDR1 is SGHDN and CDR2 is FVKESK in the germline V gene. The complete variable domain, with remaining parts taken from reference TRBV14 and TRBJ1-1, reads EAGVTQFPSHSVIEKGQTVTLRCDPISGHDNLYWYRRVMGKEIKFLLHFVKESKQDESGMPNNRFLAERTGGTYSTLKVQPAELEDSGVYFCASSQGTPGQGWGNTEAFFGQGTRLTVV.

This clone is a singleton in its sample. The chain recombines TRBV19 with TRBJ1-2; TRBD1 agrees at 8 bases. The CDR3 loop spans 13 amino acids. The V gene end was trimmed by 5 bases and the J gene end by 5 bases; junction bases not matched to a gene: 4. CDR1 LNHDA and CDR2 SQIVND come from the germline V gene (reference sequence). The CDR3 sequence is CASSDRGRYGYTF. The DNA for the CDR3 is TGTGCCAGTAGTGACAGGGGTCGGTATGGCTACACCTTC.

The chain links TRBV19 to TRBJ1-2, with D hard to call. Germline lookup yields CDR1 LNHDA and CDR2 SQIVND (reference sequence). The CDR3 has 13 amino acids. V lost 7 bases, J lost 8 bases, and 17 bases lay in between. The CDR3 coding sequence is TGTGCCAGTAACGGCAGGCCATCGGGAGGCTACACCTTC. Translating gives CASNGRPSGGYTF. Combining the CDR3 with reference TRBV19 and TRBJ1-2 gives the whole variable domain DGGITQSPKYLFRKEGQNVTLSCEQNLNHDAMYWYRQDPGQGLRLIYYSQIVNDFQKGDIAEGYSVSREKKESFPLTVTSAQKNPTAFYLCASNGRPSGGYTFGSGTRLTVV.

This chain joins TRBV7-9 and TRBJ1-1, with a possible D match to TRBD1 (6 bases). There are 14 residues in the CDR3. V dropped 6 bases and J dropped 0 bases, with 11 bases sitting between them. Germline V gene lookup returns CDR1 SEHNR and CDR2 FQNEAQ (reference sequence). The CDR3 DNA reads TGTGCCAGCAGGGTACAGGGACTGAACACTGAAGCTTTCTTT. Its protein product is CASRVQGLNTEAFF.

As DNA, the CDR3 is TGTGCCAGTGGAGAGACAGATACGCAGTATTTT. Its translation: CASGETDTQYF. This sequence joins TRBV25-1 and TRBJ2-3; no clear D gene. Trimming stripped 9 bases from V and 3 bases from J, with 7 bases between. This CDR3 is 11 amino acids long. Germline V lookup: CDR1 MGHDK, CDR2 SYGVNS.

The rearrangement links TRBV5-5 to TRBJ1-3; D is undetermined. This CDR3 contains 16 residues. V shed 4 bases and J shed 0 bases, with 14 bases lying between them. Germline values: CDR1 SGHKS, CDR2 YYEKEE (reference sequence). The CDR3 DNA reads TGTGCCAGCAGCGCCTCATGGGAGAACTCTGGAAACACCATATATTTT. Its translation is CASSASWENSGNTIYF.

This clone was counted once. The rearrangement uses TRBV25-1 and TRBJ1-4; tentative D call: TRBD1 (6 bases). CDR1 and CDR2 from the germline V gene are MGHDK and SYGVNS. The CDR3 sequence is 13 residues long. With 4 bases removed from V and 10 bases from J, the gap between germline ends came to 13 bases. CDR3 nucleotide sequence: TGTGCCAGCAGTGCCCCGGGACACTCAAAACTGTTTTTT. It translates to CASSAPGHSKLFF. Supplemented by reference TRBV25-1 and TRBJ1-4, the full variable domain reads EADIYQTPRYLVIGTGKKITLECSQTMGHDKMYWYQQDPGMELHLIHYSYGVNSTEKGDLSSESTVSRIRTEHFPLTLESARPSHTSQYLCASSAPGHSKLFFGSGTQLSVL.

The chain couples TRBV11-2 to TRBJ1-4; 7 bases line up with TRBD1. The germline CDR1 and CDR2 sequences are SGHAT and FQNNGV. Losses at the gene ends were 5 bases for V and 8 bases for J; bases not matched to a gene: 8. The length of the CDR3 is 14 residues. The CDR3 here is CASSRTGHTEKLFF. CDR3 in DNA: TGTGCCAGCAGCCGGACAGGTCATACAGAAAAACTGTTTTTT.

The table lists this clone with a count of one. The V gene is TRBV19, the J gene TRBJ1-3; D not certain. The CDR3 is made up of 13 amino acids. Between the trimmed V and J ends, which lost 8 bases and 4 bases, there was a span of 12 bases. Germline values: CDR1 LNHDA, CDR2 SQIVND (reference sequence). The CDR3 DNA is TGTGCCAGTCCCTCGGGAAGCGGAAACACCATATATTTT. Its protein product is CASPSGSGNTIYF.

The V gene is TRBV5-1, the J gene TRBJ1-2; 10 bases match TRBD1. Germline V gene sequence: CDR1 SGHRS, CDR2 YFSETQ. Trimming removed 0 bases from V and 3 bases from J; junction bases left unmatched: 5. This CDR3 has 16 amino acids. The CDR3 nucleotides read TGCGCCAGCAGCTTGGAGGGGACAGGGGTACACTATGGCTACACCTTC. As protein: CASSLEGTGVHYGYTF.

The CDR3 DNA reads TGTGCCAGCAGCTTAACGGGACTCCCAGTGGACTATGGCTACACCTTC. This encodes CASSLTGLPVDYGYTF. V usage is TRBV11-2 and J usage is TRBJ1-2; D may be TRBD1 (5 bases). This CDR3 spans 16 amino acids. Per germline, CDR1 SGHAT and CDR2 FQNNGV. V shed 2 bases and J shed 3 bases, with 16 bases lying between them.

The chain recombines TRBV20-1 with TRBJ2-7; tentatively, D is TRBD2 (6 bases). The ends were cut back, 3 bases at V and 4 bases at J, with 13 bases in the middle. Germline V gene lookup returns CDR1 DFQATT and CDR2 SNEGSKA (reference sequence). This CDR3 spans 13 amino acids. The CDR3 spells CSASVPSGYEQYF. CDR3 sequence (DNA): TGCAGTGCTAGTGTTCCGAGCGGGTACGAGCAGTACTTC.

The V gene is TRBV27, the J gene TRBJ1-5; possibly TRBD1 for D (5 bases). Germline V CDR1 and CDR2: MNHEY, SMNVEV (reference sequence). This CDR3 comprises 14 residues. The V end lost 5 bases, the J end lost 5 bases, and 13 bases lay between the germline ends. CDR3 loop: CASSPTPTDQPQHF. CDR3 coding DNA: TGTGCCAGCAGTCCGACCCCGACAGATCAGCCCCAGCATTTT.

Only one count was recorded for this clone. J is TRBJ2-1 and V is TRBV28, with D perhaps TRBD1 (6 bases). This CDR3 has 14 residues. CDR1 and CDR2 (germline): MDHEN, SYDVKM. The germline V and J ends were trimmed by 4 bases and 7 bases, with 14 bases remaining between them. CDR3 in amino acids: CASSWRQGLNEQFF. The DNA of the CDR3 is TGTGCCAGCAGTTGGAGGCAGGGGCTGAATGAGCAGTTCTTC.

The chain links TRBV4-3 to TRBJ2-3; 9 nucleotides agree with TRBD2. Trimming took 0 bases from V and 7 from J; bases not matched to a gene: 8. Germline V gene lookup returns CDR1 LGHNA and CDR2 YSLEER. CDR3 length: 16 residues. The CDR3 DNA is TGCGCCAGCAGCCAAGATCCCGGCGGGGGGGTGAATACGCAGTATTTT. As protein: CASSQDPGGGVNTQYF.

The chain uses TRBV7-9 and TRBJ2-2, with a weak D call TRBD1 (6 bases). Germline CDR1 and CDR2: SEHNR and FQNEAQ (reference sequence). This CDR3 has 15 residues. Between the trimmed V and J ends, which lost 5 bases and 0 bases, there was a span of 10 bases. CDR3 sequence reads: CASSLGDTNTGELFF. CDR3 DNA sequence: TGTGCCAGCAGCCTGGGGGACACGAACACCGGGGAGCTGTTTTTT.

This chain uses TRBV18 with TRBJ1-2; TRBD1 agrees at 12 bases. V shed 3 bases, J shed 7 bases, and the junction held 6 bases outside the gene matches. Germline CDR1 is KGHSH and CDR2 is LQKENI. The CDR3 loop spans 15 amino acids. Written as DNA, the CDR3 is TGTGCCAGCTCACCCGGGGGACAGGGGGCGTTTGGCTACACCTTC. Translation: CASSPGGQGAFGYTF. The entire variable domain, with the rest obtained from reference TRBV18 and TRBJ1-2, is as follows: NAGVMQNPRHLVRRRGQEARLRCSPMKGHSHVYWYRQLPEEGLKFMVYLQKENIIDESGMPKERFSAEFPKEGPSILRIQQVVRGDSAAYFCASSPGGQGAFGYTFGSGTRLTVV.

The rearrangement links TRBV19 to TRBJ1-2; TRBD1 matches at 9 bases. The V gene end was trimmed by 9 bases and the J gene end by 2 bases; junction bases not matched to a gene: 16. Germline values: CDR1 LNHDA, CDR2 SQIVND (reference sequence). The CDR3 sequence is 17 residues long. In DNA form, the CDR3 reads TGTGCCAGCTCCCTCACCGGGACAGGGCCTAGGAACTATGGCTACACCTTC. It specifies CASSLTGTGPRNYGYTF.

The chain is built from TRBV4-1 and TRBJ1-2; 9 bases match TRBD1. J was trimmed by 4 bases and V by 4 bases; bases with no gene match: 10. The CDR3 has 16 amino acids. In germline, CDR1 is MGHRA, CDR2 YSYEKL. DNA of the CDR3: TGCGCCAGCAGCCTCGCTGGGACAGGGTTTTTCTATGGCTACACCTTC. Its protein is CASSLAGTGFFYGYTF.

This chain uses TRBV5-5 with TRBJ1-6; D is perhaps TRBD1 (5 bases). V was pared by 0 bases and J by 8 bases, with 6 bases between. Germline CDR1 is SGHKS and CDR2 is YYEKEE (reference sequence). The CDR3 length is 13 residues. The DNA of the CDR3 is TGTGCCAGCAGCTTGGTCAGGGATTCACCCCTCCACTTT. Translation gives CASSLVRDSPLHF.

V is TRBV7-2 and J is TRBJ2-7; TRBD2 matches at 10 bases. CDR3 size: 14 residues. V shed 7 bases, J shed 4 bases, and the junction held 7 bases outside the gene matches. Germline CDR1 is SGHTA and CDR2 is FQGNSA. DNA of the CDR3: TGTGCCAGCATCCAGAGCGGGGGGGCGTACGAGCAGTACTTC. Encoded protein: CASIQSGGAYEQYF.

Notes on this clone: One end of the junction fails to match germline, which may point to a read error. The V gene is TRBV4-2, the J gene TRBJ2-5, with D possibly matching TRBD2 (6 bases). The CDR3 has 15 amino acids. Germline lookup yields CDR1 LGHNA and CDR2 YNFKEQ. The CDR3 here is CASSQEIADHETQYF. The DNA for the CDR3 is TGTGCCAGCAGCCAAGAGATAGCGGACCACGAGACCCAGTACTTC.

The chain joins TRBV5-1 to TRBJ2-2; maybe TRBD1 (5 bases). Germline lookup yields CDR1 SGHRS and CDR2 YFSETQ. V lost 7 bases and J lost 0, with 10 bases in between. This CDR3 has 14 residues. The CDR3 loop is CASDDSPNTGELFF. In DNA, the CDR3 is TGCGCCAGCGACGACAGTCCGAACACCGGGGAGCTGTTTTTT.